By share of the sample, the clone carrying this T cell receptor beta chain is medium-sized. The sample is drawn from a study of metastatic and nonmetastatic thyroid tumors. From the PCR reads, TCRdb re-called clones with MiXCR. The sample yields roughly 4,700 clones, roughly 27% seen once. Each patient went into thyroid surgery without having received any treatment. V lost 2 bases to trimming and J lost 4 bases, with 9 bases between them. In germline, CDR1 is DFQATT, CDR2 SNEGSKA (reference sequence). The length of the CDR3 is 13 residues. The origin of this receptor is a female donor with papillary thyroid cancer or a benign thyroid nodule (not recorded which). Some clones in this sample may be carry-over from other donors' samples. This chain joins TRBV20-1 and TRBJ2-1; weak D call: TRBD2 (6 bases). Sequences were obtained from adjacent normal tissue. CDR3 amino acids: CSARRELYNEQFF. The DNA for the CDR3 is TGCAGTGCTAGACGGGAGCTTTACAATGAGCAGTTCTTC.